This TCR beta chain was retrieved from a study of T and B cells in COVID-19 patients. BIOMED2 TRB-A/B primer pools were used in multiplex TRB PCR. Each CDR3 protein gets one entry after TCRdb re-called the multiplex PCR reads with MiXCR. Among tens of thousands of distinct CDR3 sequences listed, less than 35% were seen once. Findings and limits, study-wide: Symptomatic-phase blood samples from mildly ill patients and early samples from severe cases were scarce. Patients with COVID-19 reportedly showed strongly skewed T cell receptor beta variable and joining gene usage.

This clonotype came up a few times. Its antigen is not known. This CDR3 region has 13 residues. Trimming stripped 0 bases from V and 3 bases from J, with 7 bases between. Blood genomic DNA input for TRB amplification was 250-500 ng. The sequenced sample was blood. The genes are TRBV5-7 and TRBJ2-7; D call uncertain. TRBV5-7 is identified as an open reading frame with a role that is uncertain. This clonotype was obtained from a human donor who had recovered from COVID-19. DNA of the CDR3: TGTGCCAGCAGCTTGGCGCCACTCTACGAGCAGTACTTC. The encoded protein is CASSLAPLYEQYF.